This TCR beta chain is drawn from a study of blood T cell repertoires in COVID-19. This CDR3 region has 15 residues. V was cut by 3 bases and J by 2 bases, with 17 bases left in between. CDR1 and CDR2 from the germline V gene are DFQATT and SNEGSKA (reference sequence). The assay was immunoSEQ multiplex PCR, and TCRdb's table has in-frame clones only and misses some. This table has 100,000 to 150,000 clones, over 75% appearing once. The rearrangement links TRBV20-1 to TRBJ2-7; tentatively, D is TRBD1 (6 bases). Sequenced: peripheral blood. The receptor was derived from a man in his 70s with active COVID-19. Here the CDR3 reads CSASMGAGTTYEQYF. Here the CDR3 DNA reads TGCAGTGCTAGTATGGGGGCAGGGACGACCTACGAGCAGTACTTC.